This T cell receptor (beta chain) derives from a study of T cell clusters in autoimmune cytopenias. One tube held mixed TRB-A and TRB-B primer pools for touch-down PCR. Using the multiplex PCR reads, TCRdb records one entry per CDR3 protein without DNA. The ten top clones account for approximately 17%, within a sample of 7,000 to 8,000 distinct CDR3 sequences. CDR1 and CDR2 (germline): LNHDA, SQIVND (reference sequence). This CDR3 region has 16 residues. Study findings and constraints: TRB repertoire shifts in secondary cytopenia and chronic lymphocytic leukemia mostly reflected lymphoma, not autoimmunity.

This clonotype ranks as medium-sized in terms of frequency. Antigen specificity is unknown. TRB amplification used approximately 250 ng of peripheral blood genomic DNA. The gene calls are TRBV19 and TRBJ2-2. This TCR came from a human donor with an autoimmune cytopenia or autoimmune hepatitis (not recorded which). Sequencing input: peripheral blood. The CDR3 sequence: CASSIESARDTGELFF. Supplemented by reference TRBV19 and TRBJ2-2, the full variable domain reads DGGITQSPKYLFRKEGQNVTLSCEQNLNHDAMYWYRQDPGQGLRLIYYSQIVNDFQKGDIAEGYSVSREKKESFPLTVTSAQKNPTAFYLCASSIESARDTGELFFGEGSRLTVL.